The 12 T cell receptor beta chains presented below share a single source sample, sequenced in a study of T cells in Graves' hyperthyroidism and ophthalmopathy. Amplification of TCR beta CDR3 regions used RNA as the template. The HTBI primer set drove a first-round RT-PCR of the TCR CDR3. TCRdb processed the multiplex PCR reads anew with MiXCR; each CDR3 protein has one entry. The data show 300,000 to 450,000 distinct CDR3 sequences, about 15% seen once. Sequencing used blood. Source of these receptors: a woman in her thirties with Graves' hyperthyroidism.

This clonotype was recorded many times. The rearrangement links TRBV20-1 to TRBJ2-1, with 8 positions matching TRBD2. The CDR3 loop spans 14 amino acids. The trim removed 4 bases at V and 4 bases at J, leaving 6 bases unmatched. Germline values: CDR1 DFQATT, CDR2 SNEGSKA (reference sequence). CDR3 in amino acids: CSANHGTRYNEQFF. CDR3 DNA: TGCAGTGCTAATCACGGGACTAGATACAATGAGCAGTTCTTC.

This clonotype was detected many times. The chain carries TRBV15 and TRBJ2-1; D is unclear. CDR1 is LNHNV, CDR2 YYDKDF, per germline (reference sequence). CDR3 length: 16 residues. V gave up 0 bases and J gave up 2 bases, with 11 bases separating them. The DNA for the CDR3 is TGTGCCACCAGCAGAGATCCCTACCCTCCCTACAATGAGCAGTTCTTC. It specifies CATSRDPYPPYNEQFF.

The rearrangement uses TRBV5-6 and TRBJ2-7; 8 nucleotides agree with TRBD1. This CDR3 has 16 residues. Trimming cost V 4 bases and J 9 bases; bases outside gene matches: 18. From germline, CDR1 is SGHDT and CDR2 YYEEEE. CDR3 amino acids: CASSPGKSGTGLVQYF. The CDR3 DNA reads TGTGCCAGCAGCCCGGGGAAGTCTGGGACAGGACTTGTGCAGTACTTC. The variable domain in full, with the rest retrieved from reference TRBV5-6 and TRBJ2-7, is DAGVTQSPTHLIKTRGQQVTLRCSPKSGHDTVSWYQQALGQGPQFIFQYYEEEERQRGNFPDRFSGHQFPNYSSELNVNALLLGDSALYLCASSPGKSGTGLVQYFGPGTRLTVT.

This clonotype was seen at least ten times. The V gene is TRBV7-3, the J gene TRBJ2-7; D ambiguous. CDR1 and CDR2 (germline): SGHTA, FQGTGA. V was shortened by 0 bases and J by 6 bases, with 9 bases between the two germline ends. The CDR3 spans 13 residues. The CDR3 nucleotides read TGTGCCAGCAGCTTAACGGCCCTCGGCGAGCAGTACTTC. This gives the protein CASSLTALGEQYF.

This clonotype was observed a handful of times. The rearrangement uses TRBV6-1 and TRBJ2-1, with D hard to call. Trimming removed 3 bases from V and 0 bases from J, with 12 bases in between. Germline V lookup: CDR1 MNHNS, CDR2 SASEGT. This CDR3 has 16 amino acids. CDR3 protein: CASSDQAIYSYNEQFF. The CDR3 region has the DNA TGTGCCAGCAGTGATCAAGCGATCTACTCCTACAATGAGCAGTTCTTC.

V and J are TRBV19 and TRBJ2-2, with 8 nucleotides matching TRBD1. V gave up 5 bases and J gave up 15 bases; unmatched junction bases: 17. CDR1 is LNHDA and CDR2 is SQIVND in the germline V gene (reference sequence). The CDR3 is made up of 15 amino acids. In nucleotides, the CDR3 is TGTGCCAGTAGTCTCGGACAGGGATTAAACCTTCTGATGTTTTTT. This encodes CASSLGQGLNLLMFF.

This clonotype was detected a few times. The rearrangement joins TRBV2 to TRBJ2-2, with D possibly matching TRBD2 (5 bases). The CDR3 is 15 amino acids. Trimming removed 4 bases at V and 3 bases at J, with 12 bases between. CDR1 and CDR2 from the germline V gene are SNHLY and FYNNEI. CDR3: CASSGESRDTGELFF. In DNA, the CDR3 is TGTGCCAGCAGTGGGGAGAGCCGAGACACCGGGGAGCTGTTTTTT.

In the case of this clonotype: The junction differs from germline at one of its ends, possibly a read error. This chain connects TRBV5-1 to TRBJ2-3; 11 bases match TRBD2. The CDR3 length is 14 residues. Looked up from germline, CDR1 is SGHRS and CDR2 is YFSETQ. The CDR3 is CASSRSGGVDTQYF. The CDR3, as DNA: TGTGCCAGCAGCCGTAGCGGGGGGGTGGATACGCAGTATTTT.

This clonotype was counted ten times or more. The J gene is TRBJ1-5, the V gene TRBV30; tentative D call: TRBD1 (5 bases). The CDR3 length is 12 residues. Trimming removed 0 bases from V and 13 bases from J, with 13 bases in between. Germline V gives CDR1 GTSNPN, CDR2 SVGIG (reference sequence). The CDR3 loop is CAWSVPGRSQHF. Here the CDR3 DNA reads TGTGCCTGGAGTGTTCCGGGACGGTCGCAGCATTTT.

This clonotype has just a few counts. V gene TRBV5-1 combines with J gene TRBJ2-7; unclear D gene. V was pared by 2 bases and J by 5 bases, with 8 bases between. Germline CDR1 reads SGHRS; CDR2 reads YFSETQ. This CDR3 region has 12 residues. The CDR3 spells CASSLSSDEQYF. DNA for the CDR3: TGCGCCAGCAGCTTAAGTTCGGACGAGCAGTACTTC.

This chain uses TRBV5-4 with TRBJ1-2, with no clear D. Trimming removed 0 bases from V and 0 bases from J, with 6 bases in between. The CDR3 consists of 14 residues. CDR1 is SGHNT and CDR2 is YYREEE in the germline V gene (reference sequence). This CDR3 is CASSLARTNYGYTF. Written as DNA, the CDR3 is TGTGCCAGCAGCTTGGCCCGGACTAACTATGGCTACACCTTC. The entire variable domain, with the rest obtained from reference TRBV5-4 and TRBJ1-2, is as follows: ETGVTQSPTHLIKTRGQQVTLRCSSQSGHNTVSWYQQALGQGPQFIFQYYREEENGRGNFPPRFSGLQFPNYSSELNVNALELDDSALYLCASSLARTNYGYTFGSGTRLTVV.

The chain's CDR3 is CASSRGVPNQPQHF. The CDR3 DNA sequence: TGTGCCAGCAGCAGGGGGGTCCCCAATCAGCCCCAGCATTTT. This chain uses TRBV2 with TRBJ1-5; 7 nucleotides match TRBD1. This CDR3 has 14 residues. Germline CDR1 is SNHLY and CDR2 is FYNNEI. J lost 3 bases, V lost 6 bases, and 5 bases had no gene match.